This T cell receptor beta chain was identified in a study of cytomegalovirus exposure and HLA in healthy donors. Across the whole study: The 90 to 150 validation repertoires and the roughly 670 first-cohort repertoires shared a platform, a later analysis reported.

This CDR3 region has 14 residues. The J segment lost 8 bases and the V segment lost 5 bases, leaving 9 bases of the junction unmatched. Germline CDR1 MNHEY, CDR2 SMNVEV (reference sequence). Clones were sequenced by immunoSEQ multiplex PCR, and TCRdb holds only the in-frame ones, with some missing. The sample yields about 240,000 clones, approximately 83% seen once. Concerning this clone: Its antigen is currently unknown.

Study results and limitations: Cytomegalovirus-associated TCR beta chains were listed, numbering under 200. Reportedly, cytomegalovirus status was diagnosed with high sensitivity and specificity.

Donors came from a validation cohort of some 110 subjects, distinct from the first 666-subject cohort. Input material: PBMCs. This TCR was sampled from a woman in her 30s in good health and CMV-seropositive. The rearrangement links TRBV27 to TRBJ1-2; 9 bases line up with TRBD1. CDR3 protein: CASSKTGGTKGYTF. The CDR3 nucleotides are TGTGCCAGCAGTAAAACAGGGGGCACGAAAGGCTACACCTTC.